A selection of T cell receptor beta chains follows, all from one sample in a study of post-analysis software for immune sequencing data. TCRdb passed the PCR reads through MiXCR, listing each CDR3 protein once. The data contain hundreds of thousands of distinct CDR3 sequences, 25% to 30% of them singletons. Specimen: blood. These receptors were collected from a girl between 10 and 17 years old with multiple sclerosis. Each CDR3 is given with its conserved first and last residue. Each record gives: clone size, D gene, CDR3 length, J gene, V gene, CDR3 protein, CDR3 DNA. A D gene is named only where the DNA matches it firmly. Rows give clone size only sometimes, using once, few, many, or a class for an expanded clone.

few - 14 TRBJ2-7 TRBV5-1 CASSTPGWAYEQYF TGCGCCAGCAGCACTCCCGGGTGGGCTTACGAGCAGTACTTC
once - 15 TRBJ2-1 TRBV7-2 CACSLDGSRHNEQFF TGTGCCTGCAGCTTAGACGGGAGCAGGCACAATGAGCAGTTCTTC
few - 12 TRBJ2-7 TRBV12-3/TRBV12-4 CASSLFQYEQYF TGTGCCAGCAGTTTGTTCCAGTACGAGCAGTACTTC
- - 16 TRBJ1-1 TRBV20-1 CSARGRDGQLNTEAFF TGCAGTGCTAGAGGACGGGACGGGCAGCTGAACACTGAAGCTTTCTTT
few TRBD2 18 TRBJ2-5 TRBV5-5 CASSRTGTSGGLQETQYF TGTGCCAGCAGCCGGACGGGGACTAGCGGGGGGTTACAAGAGACCCAGTACTTC
- TRBD1 16 TRBJ2-3 TRBV6-2/TRBV6-3 CASSFYRGPREDTQYF TGTGCCAGCAGTTTCTACAGGGGGCCCCGGGAAGATACGCAGTATTTT
few TRBD1 13 TRBJ1-1 TRBV28 CASSKDGTVEAFF TGTGCCAGCAGCAAAGACGGGACAGTTGAAGCTTTCTTT
- TRBD2 15 TRBJ2-1 TRBV12-3/TRBV12-4 CASRIQRGEHNEQFF TGTGCCAGCAGAATACAGCGGGGGGAACACAATGAGCAGTTCTTC
- TRBD1 13 TRBJ1-1 TRBV10-2 CASRGTVYTEAFF TGCGCCAGCAGAGGGACAGTGTACACTGAAGCTTTCTTT
- - 14 TRBJ2-3 TRBV20-1 CSARRGVTADTQYF TGCAGTGCTAGGAGAGGCGTTACCGCAGATACGCAGTATTTT
few - 13 TRBJ2-7 TRBV11-2 CASSVGSTYEQYF TGTGCCAGCAGCGTCGGCAGCACCTACGAGCAGTACTTC